This T cell receptor beta chain comes out of a study of control samples from healthy donors and cancer patients. Using immunoSEQ multiplex PCR, the repertoire was profiled, and TCRdb retains in-frame clones only, with some absent. This sample yields some 23,000 clones, of which around 83% are seen a single time; 38% belongs to the top ten. In this sample, this clone turned up once. V shed 6 bases and J 11 bases; nucleotides not matched to a gene: 13. The CDR3 has 15 residues. Germline CDR1 and CDR2: SGHAT and FQNNGV. The clonotype comes from a man aged 55 to 70 with head and neck cancer. The chain is built from TRBV11-2 and TRBJ2-3; 11 bases map to TRBD2. The material sequenced was PBMCs. The CDR3 DNA follows: TGTGCCAGCAGTGCCGGGACTAGCGGAAGCCCTTGGCAGTATTTT. This codes for CASSAGTSGSPWQYF.